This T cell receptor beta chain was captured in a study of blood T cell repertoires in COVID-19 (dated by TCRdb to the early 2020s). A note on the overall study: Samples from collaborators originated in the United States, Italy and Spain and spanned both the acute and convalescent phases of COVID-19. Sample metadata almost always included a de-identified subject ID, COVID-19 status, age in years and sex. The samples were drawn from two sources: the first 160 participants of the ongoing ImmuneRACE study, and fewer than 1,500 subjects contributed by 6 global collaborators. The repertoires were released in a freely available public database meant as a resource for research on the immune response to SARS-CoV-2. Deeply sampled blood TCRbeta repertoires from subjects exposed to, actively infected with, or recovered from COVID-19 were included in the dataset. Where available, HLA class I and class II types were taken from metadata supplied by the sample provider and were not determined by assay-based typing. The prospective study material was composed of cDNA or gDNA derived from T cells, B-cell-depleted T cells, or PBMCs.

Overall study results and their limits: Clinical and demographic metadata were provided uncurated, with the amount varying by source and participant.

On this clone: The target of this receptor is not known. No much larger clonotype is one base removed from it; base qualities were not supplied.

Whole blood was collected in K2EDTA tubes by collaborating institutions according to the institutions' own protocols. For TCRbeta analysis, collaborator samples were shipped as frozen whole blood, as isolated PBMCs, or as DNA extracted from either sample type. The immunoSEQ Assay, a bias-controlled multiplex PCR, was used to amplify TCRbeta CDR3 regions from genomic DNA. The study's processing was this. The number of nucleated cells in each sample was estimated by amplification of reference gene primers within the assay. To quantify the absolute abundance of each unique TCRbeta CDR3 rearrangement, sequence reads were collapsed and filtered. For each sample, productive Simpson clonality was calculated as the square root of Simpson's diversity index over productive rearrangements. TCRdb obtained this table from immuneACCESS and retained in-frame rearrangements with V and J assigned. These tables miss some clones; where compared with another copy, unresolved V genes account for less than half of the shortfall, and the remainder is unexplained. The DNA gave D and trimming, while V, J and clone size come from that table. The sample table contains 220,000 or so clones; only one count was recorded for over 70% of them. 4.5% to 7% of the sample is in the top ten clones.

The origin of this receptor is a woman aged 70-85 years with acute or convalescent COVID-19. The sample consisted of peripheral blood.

The sequenced DNA is TGTGCCAGCAGCGCCCGACTAGCGGGGACGACAGATACGCAGTATTTT. Its coded protein is CASSARLAGTTDTQYF. Recombination joined TRBV9 with TRBJ2-3; 11 bases in the middle match TRBD2. The CDR1 and CDR2 encoded by the germline V gene are SGDLS and YYNGEE. From cysteine to phenylalanine, the CDR3 is 16 amino acids long. This entry keeps only the CDR3 DNA: 48 bases, framed from base 1. Clipping removes 3 bases from V and 3 bases from J, with 6 as the unmatched junction base count.